These 7 T cell receptor beta chains were all obtained from the same sample, sequenced in a study of cytomegalovirus exposure and HLA in healthy donors. Use of 60 Vbeta and 13 Jbeta primers characterized the PCR. Sequencing used immunoSEQ multiplex PCR; TCRdb keeps in-frame clones, though not all of them. Here the sample spans about 200,000 clones, around three quarters being singletons. The source material was PBMCs. The receptors were gathered from a man younger than 45 in good health and CMV-seronegative.

The chain recombines TRBV29-1 with TRBJ2-3, with D perhaps TRBD1 (6 bases). The CDR3 extends over 17 amino acids. The V end lost 5 bases, the J end lost 4 bases, and 25 bases lay between the germline ends. Germline-derived CDR1 and CDR2 are SQVTM and ANQGSEA. The CDR3 is CSVNYPDSPLMPDTQYF. DNA for the CDR3: TGCAGCGTTAATTACCCGGACAGCCCTTTGATGCCAGATACGCAGTATTTT.

The chain has TRBV25-1 and TRBJ2-5; tentative D call: TRBD1 (6 bases). The CDR3 consists of 14 residues. V was shortened by 4 bases and J by 3 bases, with 12 bases between the two germline ends. Germline loops: CDR1 MGHDK, CDR2 SYGVNS. The CDR3 is CASSGRDTEETQYF. DNA for the CDR3: TGTGCCAGCAGTGGCCGGGACACGGAAGAGACCCAGTACTTC.

The V gene is TRBV4-1, the J gene TRBJ2-7, with 7 bases matching TRBD1. CDR3 length: 13 amino acids. The trim removed 3 bases at V and 3 bases at J, leaving 2 bases unmatched. The germline gives CDR1 MGHRA, CDR2 YSYEKL. The CDR3 is CASSHRQGYEQYF. Written as DNA, the CDR3 is TGCGCCAGCAGCCATAGACAGGGCTACGAGCAGTACTTC.

V gene TRBV9 combines with J gene TRBJ2-2; TRBD2 is a possible D gene (7 bases). Germline V CDR1 and CDR2: SGDLS, YYNGEE. V gave up 4 bases and J gave up 7 bases, with 23 bases separating them. The CDR3 runs to 17 residues. In DNA form, the CDR3 reads TGTGCCAGCAGCCCGCGCCCTGGGGGGGCGCTCAGCGGGGAGCTGTTTTTT. Translation gives CASSPRPGGALSGELFF.

Turning to this clone: Within the sample, other DNA sequences also encode this same CDR3. CDR3 sequence: CSGRTGGIGGYTF. In DNA, the CDR3 is TGCAGCGGACGGACAGGGGGCATTGGTGGCTACACCTTC. The rearrangement uses TRBV29-1 and TRBJ1-2; 11 nucleotides match TRBD1. With V trimmed by 7 bases and J by 7 bases, 8 bases remained unmatched. Germline V gives CDR1 SQVTM, CDR2 ANQGSEA. The CDR3 sequence is 13 residues long.

The chain has TRBV9 and TRBJ2-1; 7 bases match TRBD1. Per the germline V gene, CDR1 is SGDLS and CDR2 is YYNGEE. With 4 bases clipped from V and 2 bases from J, the junction kept 9 bases outside the gene matches. This CDR3 is built from 16 residues. The chain's CDR3 is CASSTRSGTAYNEQFF. DNA for the CDR3: TGTGCCAGCAGCACCCGGTCCGGGACAGCCTACAATGAGCAGTTCTTC. Supplemented by reference TRBV9 and TRBJ2-1, the full variable domain reads DSGVTQTPKHLITATGQRVTLRCSPRSGDLSVYWYQQSLDQGLQFLIQYYNGEERAKGNILERFSAQQFPDLHSELNLSSLELGDSALYFCASSTRSGTAYNEQFFGPGTRLTVL.

The V call is TRBV6-5, the J call TRBJ1-2; no firm D call. Germline V gene sequence: CDR1 MNHEY, CDR2 SVGAGI. The CDR3 is 14 residues long. Trimming cost V 0 bases and J 4 bases, with 9 bases left between them. The CDR3 bases are TGTGCCAGCAGTTACTCGGGGAGAGCCTATGGCTACACCTTC. Translated, it gives CASSYSGRAYGYTF.